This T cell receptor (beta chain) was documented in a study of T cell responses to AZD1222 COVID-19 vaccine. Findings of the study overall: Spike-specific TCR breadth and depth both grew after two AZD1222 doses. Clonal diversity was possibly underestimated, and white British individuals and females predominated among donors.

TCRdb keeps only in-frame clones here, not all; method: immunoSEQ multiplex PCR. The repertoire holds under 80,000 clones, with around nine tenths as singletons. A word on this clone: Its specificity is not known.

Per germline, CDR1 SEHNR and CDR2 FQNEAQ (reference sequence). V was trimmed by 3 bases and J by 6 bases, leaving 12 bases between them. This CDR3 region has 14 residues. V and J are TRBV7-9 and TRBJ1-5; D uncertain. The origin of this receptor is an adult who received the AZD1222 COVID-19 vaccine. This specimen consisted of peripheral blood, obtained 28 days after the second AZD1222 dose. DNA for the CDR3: TGTGCCAGCAGCTTTTCTCTCTCGAGTCAGCCCCAGCATTTT. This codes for CASSFSLSSQPQHF.